These 16 T cell receptor beta chains came from one sample sequenced in a study of blood T cell repertoires in COVID-19. TCRdb's copy holds only in-frame clones and misses some; the assay was immunoSEQ multiplex PCR. Altogether approximately 74,000 clones are present, approximately 89% being singletons, with the ten largest covering about 2.1%. The source material was peripheral blood. The origin of the receptors is a woman aged 55-70 years with acute or convalescent COVID-19.

The chain recombines TRBV9 with TRBJ1-1; D remains ambiguous. V lost 4 bases and J 1 base, leaving 14 bases between the germline ends. This CDR3 is built from 15 residues. CDR1 is SGDLS, CDR2 YYNGEE, per germline. The CDR3 here is CASSPGVQANTEAFF. CDR3 sequence (DNA): TGTGCCAGCAGCCCCGGGGTTCAGGCGAACACTGAAGCTTTCTTT.

V is TRBV6-1 and J is TRBJ2-7, with 9 positions matching TRBD2. CDR1 is MNHNS, CDR2 SASEGT, per germline. V lost 0 bases to trimming and J lost 5 bases; unmatched junction nucleotides: 5. The CDR3 loop spans 15 amino acids. CDR3 DNA: TGTGCCAGCAGTGAAGCTTTAGCGGGAGACGACGAGCAGTACTTC. This encodes CASSEALAGDDEQYF.

This clone was seen only once. The gene calls are TRBV2 and TRBJ1-3; 7 bases line up with TRBD1. This CDR3 comprises 14 residues. Germline lookup yields CDR1 SNHLY and CDR2 FYNNEI. J was trimmed by 4 bases and V by 7 bases; bases with no gene match: 7. The CDR3 DNA reads as TGTGCCAGCACCCGAGGGACAGTAGGAAACACCATATATTTT. It specifies CASTRGTVGNTIYF. Supplemented by reference TRBV2 and TRBJ1-3, the full variable domain reads EPEVTQTPSHQVTQMGQEVILRCVPISNHLYFYWYRQILGQKVEFLVSFYNNEISEKSEIFDDQFSVERPDGSNFTLKIRSTKLEDSAMYFCASTRGTVGNTIYFGEGSWLTVV.

This clone was seen a few times. The chain employs TRBV7-2 and TRBJ1-1, with 7 bases identical to TRBD1. Germline CDR1 reads SGHTA; CDR2 reads FQGNSA. Unmatched junction bases numbered 5, after V lost 0 bases and J lost 4 bases. The CDR3 consists of 15 residues. Written as DNA, the CDR3 is TGTGCCAGCAGCTTAGCACCTACAGGGGCCACTGAAGCTTTCTTT. This gives the protein CASSLAPTGATEAFF.

This clone is a singleton in its sample. For the CDR3, the DNA is TGTGCCAGCAGCTTAGCGGGTAGCGGGGGGGATAATGAGCAGTTCTTC. It codes for CASSLAGSGGDNEQFF. This chain connects TRBV7-2 to TRBJ2-1; 11 nucleotides align to TRBD2. Looked up from germline, CDR1 is SGHTA and CDR2 is FQGNSA. This CDR3 region has 16 residues. V dropped 0 bases and J dropped 7; count of bases not matched to a gene: 5.

The chain recombines TRBV6-5 with TRBJ1-3; perhaps TRBD1 as D (5 bases). Germline CDR1 and CDR2: MNHEY and SVGAGI. The CDR3 consists of 15 residues. V shed 5 bases and J shed 0 bases, with 11 bases lying between them. The CDR3 coding sequence is TGTGCCAGCAGTCAATCTCAGGGCTCTGGAAACACCATATATTTT. Amino acid sequence: CASSQSQGSGNTIYF.

This chain joins TRBV20-1 and TRBJ1-2; D unresolved. V lost 3 bases, J lost 5 bases, and 10 bases lay in between. The CDR3 has 12 amino acids. Germline lookup yields CDR1 DFQATT and CDR2 SNEGSKA (reference sequence). CDR3 coding DNA: TGCAGTGCTAGTCCGAACAGTTATGGCTACACCTTC. This codes for CSASPNSYGYTF.

In its sample, this clone was seen a few times. The chain carries TRBV6-6 and TRBJ1-5; 7 bases map to TRBD1. This CDR3 contains 14 residues. V shed 6 bases, J shed 11 bases, and the junction held 13 bases outside the gene matches. Looked up from germline, CDR1 is MNHNY and CDR2 is SVGAGI (reference sequence). This chain's CDR3 is CASSPSGGQSAQHF. DNA for the CDR3: TGTGCCAGCAGCCCATCAGGGGGTCAATCAGCCCAGCATTTT.

The chain joins TRBV16 to TRBJ1-1; D is unclear. The CDR3 is 13 amino acids. The germline V gene has CDR1 KGHSY and CDR2 FQNENV. Deletions cut 2 bases from V and 7 bases from J, with 11 bases between. The CDR3 coding sequence is TGTGCCAGCAGCCAAGGCGGCGAGGGTGAAGCTTTCTTT. Its protein product is CASSQGGEGEAFF.

The chain is built from TRBV29-1 and TRBJ2-7; D perhaps matches TRBD1 (6 bases). The CDR3 runs to 14 residues. Germline CDR1 and CDR2: SQVTM and ANQGSEA. Trimming stripped 6 bases from V and 6 bases from J, with 21 bases between. The CDR3 nucleotides read TGCAGCGTCCGACCGGGACATGGGTTGGGCGAGCAGTACTTC. This codes for CSVRPGHGLGEQYF.

Remarks on this clone: At one boundary the junction diverges from the germline segment, which might be a read error. CDR3 residues: CAISESSGTGVYVYTF. The DNA of the CDR3 is TGTGCCATCAGTGAGTCCTCGGGGACAGGAGTCTATGTCTACACCTTC. The chain has TRBV10-3 and TRBJ1-2; 8 nucleotides match TRBD1. Germline assignment: CDR1 ENHRY and CDR2 SYGVKD. The CDR3 totals 16 residues.

CDR3 bases: TGTGCCAGCAGCCGACAAGTCGAGCAGTACTTC. It codes for CASSRQVEQYF. The chain joins TRBV7-9 to TRBJ2-7; no clear D gene. CDR3 length: 11 amino acids. Germline CDR1 is SEHNR and CDR2 is FQNEAQ (reference sequence). Trimming pared 5 bases from V and 6 bases from J, leaving 8 bases between.

The V gene is TRBV28, the J gene TRBJ1-4, with 7 nucleotides matching TRBD1. This CDR3 region has 14 residues. The V segment lost 4 bases and the J segment 7 bases; nucleotides outside the gene matches: 6. In germline, CDR1 is MDHEN, CDR2 SYDVKM. The CDR3: CASSSRGIGEKLFF. CDR3 coding DNA: TGTGCCAGCAGTTCCAGGGGGATTGGTGAAAAACTGTTTTTT.

The CDR3, as DNA: TGCGCCAGCAGACAACCGGGACAGGGGGCAGGAGATGAGCAGTTCTTC. Translation: CASRQPGQGAGDEQFF. The genes are TRBV5-1 and TRBJ2-1, with 12 bases fitting TRBD1. Germline V gene sequence: CDR1 SGHRS, CDR2 YFSETQ. The CDR3 sequence is 16 residues long. Germline trimming cut 5 bases from V and 8 bases from J; bases unmatched to any gene: 11.

In this sample, this clone turned up once. The gene calls are TRBV11-2 and TRBJ2-7; D is unclear. The V end lost 1 base, the J end lost 0 bases, and 7 bases lay between the germline ends. The CDR3 is made up of 14 amino acids. Looked up from germline, CDR1 is SGHAT and CDR2 is FQNNGV. The CDR3 sequence is CASSLVQDSYEQYF. The CDR3 region has the DNA TGTGCCAGCAGCTTAGTCCAGGACTCCTACGAGCAGTACTTC.

The chain joins TRBV7-2 to TRBJ2-2; a possible D gene is TRBD1 (5 bases). V gave up 6 bases and J gave up 4 bases, with 12 bases separating them. CDR1 and CDR2 from the germline V gene are SGHTA and FQGNSA. The CDR3 extends over 14 amino acids. The chain's CDR3 is CASRGQGGTGELFF. The CDR3 DNA is TGTGCCAGCAGAGGGCAGGGTGGCACCGGGGAGCTGTTTTTT.